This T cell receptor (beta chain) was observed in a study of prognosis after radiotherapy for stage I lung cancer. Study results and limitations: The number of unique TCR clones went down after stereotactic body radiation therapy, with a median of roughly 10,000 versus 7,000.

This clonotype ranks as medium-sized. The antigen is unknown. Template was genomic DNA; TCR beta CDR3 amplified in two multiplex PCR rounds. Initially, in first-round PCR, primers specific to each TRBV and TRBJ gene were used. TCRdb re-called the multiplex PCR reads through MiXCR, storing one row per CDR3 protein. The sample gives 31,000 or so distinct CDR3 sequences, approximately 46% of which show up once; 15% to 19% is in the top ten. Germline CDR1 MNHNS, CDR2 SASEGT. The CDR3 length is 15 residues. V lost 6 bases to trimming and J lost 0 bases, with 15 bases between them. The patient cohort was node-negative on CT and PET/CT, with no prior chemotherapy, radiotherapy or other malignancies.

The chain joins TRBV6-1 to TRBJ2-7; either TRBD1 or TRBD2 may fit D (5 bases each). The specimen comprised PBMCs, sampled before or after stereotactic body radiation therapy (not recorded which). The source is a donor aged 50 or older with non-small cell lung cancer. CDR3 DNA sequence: TGTGCCAGCAGCACCCGGGACCGAAGCTCCTACGAGCAGTACTTC. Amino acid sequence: CASSTRDRSSYEQYF.